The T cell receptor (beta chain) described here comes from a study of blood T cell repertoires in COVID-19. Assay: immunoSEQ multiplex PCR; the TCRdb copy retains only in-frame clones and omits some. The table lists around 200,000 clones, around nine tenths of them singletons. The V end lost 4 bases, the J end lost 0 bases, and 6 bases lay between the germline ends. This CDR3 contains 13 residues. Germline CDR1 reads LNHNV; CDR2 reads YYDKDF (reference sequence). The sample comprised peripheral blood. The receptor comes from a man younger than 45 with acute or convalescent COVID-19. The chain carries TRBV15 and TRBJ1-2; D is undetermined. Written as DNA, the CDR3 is TGTGCCACCAGCACTCGGGCTAACTATGGCTACACCTTC. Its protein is CATSTRANYGYTF.